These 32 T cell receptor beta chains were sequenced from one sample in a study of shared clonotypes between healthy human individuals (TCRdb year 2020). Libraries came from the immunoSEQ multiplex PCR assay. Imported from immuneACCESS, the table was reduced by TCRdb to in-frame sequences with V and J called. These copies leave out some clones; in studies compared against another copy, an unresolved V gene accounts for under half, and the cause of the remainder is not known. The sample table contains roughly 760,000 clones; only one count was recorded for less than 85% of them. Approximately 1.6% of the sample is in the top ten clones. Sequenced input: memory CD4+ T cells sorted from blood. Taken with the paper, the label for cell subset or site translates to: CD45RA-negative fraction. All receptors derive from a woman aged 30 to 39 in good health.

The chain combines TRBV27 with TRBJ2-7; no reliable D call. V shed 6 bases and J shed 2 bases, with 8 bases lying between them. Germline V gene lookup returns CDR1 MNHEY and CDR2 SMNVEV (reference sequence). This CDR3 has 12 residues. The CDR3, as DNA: TGTGCCAGCAGCCGGCCCCCCTACGAGCAGTACTTC. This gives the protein CASSRPPYEQYF.

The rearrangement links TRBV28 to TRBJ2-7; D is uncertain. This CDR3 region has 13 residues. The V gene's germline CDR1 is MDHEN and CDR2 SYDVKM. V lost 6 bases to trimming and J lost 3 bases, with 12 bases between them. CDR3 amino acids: CASSPNSRYEQYF. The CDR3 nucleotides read TGTGCCAGCAGCCCGAACAGCCGCTACGAGCAGTACTTC.

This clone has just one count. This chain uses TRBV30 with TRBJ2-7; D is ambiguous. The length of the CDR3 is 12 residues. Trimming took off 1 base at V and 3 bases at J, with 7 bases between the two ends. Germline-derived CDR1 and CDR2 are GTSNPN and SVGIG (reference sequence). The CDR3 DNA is TGTGCCTGGAGTGGGCCGAACTACGAGCAGTACTTC. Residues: CAWSGPNYEQYF.

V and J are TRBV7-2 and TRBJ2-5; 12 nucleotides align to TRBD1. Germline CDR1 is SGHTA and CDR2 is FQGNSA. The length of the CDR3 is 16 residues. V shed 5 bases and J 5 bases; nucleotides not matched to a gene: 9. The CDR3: CASSSTGTGGWETQYF. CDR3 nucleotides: TGTGCCAGCAGCAGTACCGGGACAGGGGGCTGGGAGACCCAGTACTTC.

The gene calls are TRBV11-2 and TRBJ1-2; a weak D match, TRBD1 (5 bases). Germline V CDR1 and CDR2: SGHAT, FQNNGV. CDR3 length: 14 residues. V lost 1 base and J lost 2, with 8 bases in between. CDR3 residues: CASSLGSGNYGYTF. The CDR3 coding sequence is TGTGCCAGCAGCTTAGGTTCAGGGAACTATGGCTACACCTTC.

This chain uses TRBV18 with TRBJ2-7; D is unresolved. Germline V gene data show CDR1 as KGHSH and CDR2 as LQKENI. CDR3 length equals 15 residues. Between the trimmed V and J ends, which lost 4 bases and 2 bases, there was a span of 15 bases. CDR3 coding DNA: TGTGCCAGCTCACGGTTAACGGAACCTCCCTACGAGCAGTACTTC. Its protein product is CASSRLTEPPYEQYF.

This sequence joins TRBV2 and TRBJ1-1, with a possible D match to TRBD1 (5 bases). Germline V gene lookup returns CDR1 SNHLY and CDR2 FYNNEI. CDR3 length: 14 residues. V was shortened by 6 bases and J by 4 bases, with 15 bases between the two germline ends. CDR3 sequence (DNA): TGTGCCAGCAGGACGCAGGGATCCGGCACTGAAGCTTTCTTT. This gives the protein CASRTQGSGTEAFF.

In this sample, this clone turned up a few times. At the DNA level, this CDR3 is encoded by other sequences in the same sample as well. This CDR3 is CASSPDRNTDTQYF. In DNA, the CDR3 is TGTGCCAGTAGCCCTGATCGGAATACAGATACGCAGTATTTT. The chain couples TRBV19 to TRBJ2-3, with D uncertain. Trimming shortened V by 6 bases and J by 3 bases, and 13 bases separated the two germline ends. The CDR3 is 14 residues long. Germline lookup yields CDR1 LNHDA and CDR2 SQIVND (reference sequence).

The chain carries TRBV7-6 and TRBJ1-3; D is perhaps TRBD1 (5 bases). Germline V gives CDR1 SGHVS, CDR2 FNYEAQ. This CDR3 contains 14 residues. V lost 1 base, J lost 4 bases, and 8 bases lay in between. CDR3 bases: TGTGCCAGCAGCTTAGATTGGGGGGGAAACACCATATATTTT. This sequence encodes CASSLDWGGNTIYF.

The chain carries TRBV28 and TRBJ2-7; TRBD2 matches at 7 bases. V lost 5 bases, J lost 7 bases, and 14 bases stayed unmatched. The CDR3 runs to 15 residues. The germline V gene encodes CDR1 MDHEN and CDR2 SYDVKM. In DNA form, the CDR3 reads TGTGCCAGCAGTAACCCAAGGGGCGGGAGCGGTGAGCAGTACTTC. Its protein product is CASSNPRGGSGEQYF.

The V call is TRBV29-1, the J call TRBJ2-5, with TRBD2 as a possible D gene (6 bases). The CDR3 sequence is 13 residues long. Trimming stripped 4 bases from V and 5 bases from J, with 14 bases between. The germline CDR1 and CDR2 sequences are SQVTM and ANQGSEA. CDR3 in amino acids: CSVAALARETQYF. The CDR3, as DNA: TGCAGCGTTGCGGCGCTAGCGCGGGAGACCCAGTACTTC.

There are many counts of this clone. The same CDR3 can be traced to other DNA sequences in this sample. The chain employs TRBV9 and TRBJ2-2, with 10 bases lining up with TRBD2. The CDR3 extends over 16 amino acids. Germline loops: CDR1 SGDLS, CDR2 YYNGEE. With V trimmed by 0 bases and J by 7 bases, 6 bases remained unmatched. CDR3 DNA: TGTGCCAGCAGCGTAGGGCTAGCGGGAGTAGGCGGGGAGCTGTTTTTT. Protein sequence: CASSVGLAGVGGELFF. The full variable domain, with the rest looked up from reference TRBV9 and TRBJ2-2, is DSGVTQTPKHLITATGQRVTLRCSPRSGDLSVYWYQQSLDQGLQFLIQYYNGEERAKGNILERFSAQQFPDLHSELNLSSLELGDSALYFCASSVGLAGVGGELFFGEGSRLTVL.

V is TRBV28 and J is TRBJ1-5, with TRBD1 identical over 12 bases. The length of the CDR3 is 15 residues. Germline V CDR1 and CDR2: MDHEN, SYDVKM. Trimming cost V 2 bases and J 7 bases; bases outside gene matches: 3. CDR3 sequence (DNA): TGTGCCAGCAGTTTAATGGGACAGGGGGCACAGCCCCAGCATTTT. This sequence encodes CASSLMGQGAQPQHF.

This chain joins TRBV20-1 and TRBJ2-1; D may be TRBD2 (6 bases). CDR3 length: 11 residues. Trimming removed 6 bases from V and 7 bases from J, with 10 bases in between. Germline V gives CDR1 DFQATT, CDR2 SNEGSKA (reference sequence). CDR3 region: CSARRGNEQFF. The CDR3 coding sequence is TGCAGTGCCAGACGGGGGAATGAGCAGTTCTTC.

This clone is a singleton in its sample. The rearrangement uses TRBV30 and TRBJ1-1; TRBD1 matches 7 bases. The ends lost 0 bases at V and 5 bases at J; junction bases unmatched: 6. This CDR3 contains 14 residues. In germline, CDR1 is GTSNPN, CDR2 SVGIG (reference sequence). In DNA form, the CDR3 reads TGTGCCTGGAGTGTTGAACAGGGGTTTACTGAAGCTTTCTTT. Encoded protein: CAWSVEQGFTEAFF.

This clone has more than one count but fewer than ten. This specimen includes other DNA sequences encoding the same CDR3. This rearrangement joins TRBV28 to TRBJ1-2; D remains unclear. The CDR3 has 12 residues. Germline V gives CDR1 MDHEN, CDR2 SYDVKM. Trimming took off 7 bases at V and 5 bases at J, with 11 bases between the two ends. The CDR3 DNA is TGTGCCAGCACCCCTGGGGTATATGGCTACACCTTC. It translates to CASTPGVYGYTF.

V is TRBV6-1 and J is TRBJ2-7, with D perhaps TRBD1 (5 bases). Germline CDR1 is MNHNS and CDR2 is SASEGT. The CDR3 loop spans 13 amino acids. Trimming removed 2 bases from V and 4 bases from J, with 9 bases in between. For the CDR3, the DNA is TGTGCCAGCAGTGAATGGGGCGAATACGAGCAGTACTTC. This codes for CASSEWGEYEQYF.

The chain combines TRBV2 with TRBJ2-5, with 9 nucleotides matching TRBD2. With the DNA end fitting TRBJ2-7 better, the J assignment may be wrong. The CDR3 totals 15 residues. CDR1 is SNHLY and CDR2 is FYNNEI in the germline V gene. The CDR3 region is CASSSRDSGSYEQYF. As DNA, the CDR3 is TGTGCCAGCAGCTCCAGAGATAGCGGGAGCTACGAGCAGTACTTC.

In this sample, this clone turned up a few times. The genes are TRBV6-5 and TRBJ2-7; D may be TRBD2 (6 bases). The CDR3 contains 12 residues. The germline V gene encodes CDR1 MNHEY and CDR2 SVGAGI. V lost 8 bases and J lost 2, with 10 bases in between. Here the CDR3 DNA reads TGTGCCAGCGGAACGGGAGCCTACGAGCAGTACTTC. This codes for CASGTGAYEQYF.

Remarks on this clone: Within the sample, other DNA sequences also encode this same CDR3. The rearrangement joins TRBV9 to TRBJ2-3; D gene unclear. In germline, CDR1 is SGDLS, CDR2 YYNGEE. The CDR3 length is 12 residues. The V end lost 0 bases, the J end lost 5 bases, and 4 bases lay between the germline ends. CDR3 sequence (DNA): TGTGCCAGCAGCGTAGGTTTAGATACGCAGTATTTT. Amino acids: CASSVGLDTQYF.

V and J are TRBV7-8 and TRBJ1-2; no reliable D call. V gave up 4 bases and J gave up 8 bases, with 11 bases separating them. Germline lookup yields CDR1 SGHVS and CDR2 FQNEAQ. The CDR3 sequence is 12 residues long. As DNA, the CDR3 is TGTGCCAGCAGCTATGAAGTCGGCGGCTACACCTTC. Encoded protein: CASSYEVGGYTF. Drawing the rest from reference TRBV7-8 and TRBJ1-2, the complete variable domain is GAGVSQSPRYKVAKRGQDVALRCDPISGHVSLFWYQQALGQGPEFLTYFQNEAQLDKSGLPSDRFFAERPEGSVSTLKIQRTQQEDSAVYLCASSYEVGGYTFGSGTRLTVV.

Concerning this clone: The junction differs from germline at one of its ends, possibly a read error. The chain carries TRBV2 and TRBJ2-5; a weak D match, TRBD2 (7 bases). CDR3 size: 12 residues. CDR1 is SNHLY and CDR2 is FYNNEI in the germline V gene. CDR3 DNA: TGTGCCAGCAGTGAACGGCGCGGGGGCTTGGACTTC. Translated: CASSERRGGLDF.

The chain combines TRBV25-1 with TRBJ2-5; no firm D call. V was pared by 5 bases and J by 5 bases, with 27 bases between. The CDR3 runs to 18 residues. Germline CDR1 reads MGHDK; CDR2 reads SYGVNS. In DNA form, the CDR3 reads TGTGCCAGCAGTCGTCCAGTCGCTGTCGGCCGGGTTGGGGAGACCCAGTACTTC. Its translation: CASSRPVAVGRVGETQYF.

The CDR3 DNA sequence: TGTGCCAGCAGTGAAGCGGGAGGTTTGTACGAGCAGTACTTC. This gives the protein CASSEAGGLYEQYF. The genes are TRBV6-1 and TRBJ2-7; possible D gene TRBD2, 6 bases. The V gene's germline CDR1 is MNHNS and CDR2 SASEGT. This CDR3 has 14 amino acids. The V end lost 0 bases, the J end lost 4 bases, and 10 bases lay between the germline ends.

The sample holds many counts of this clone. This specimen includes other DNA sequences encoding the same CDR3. The CDR3 coding sequence is TGTGCCAGCTCACAGGGACAGGGGAATCAGCCCCAGCATTTT. Protein: CASSQGQGNQPQHF. The chain recombines TRBV18 with TRBJ1-5; 10 bases are a match to TRBD1. Germline-derived CDR1 and CDR2 are KGHSH and LQKENI. The junction had 1 base not matched to a gene; V was cut back by 4 bases and J by 4 bases. The CDR3 extends over 14 amino acids.

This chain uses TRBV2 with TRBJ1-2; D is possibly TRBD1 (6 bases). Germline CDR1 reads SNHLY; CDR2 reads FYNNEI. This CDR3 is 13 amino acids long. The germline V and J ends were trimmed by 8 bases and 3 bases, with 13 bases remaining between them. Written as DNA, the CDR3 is TGTGCCAGCGGCTCTACAGGGTACTATGGCTACACCTTC. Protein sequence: CASGSTGYYGYTF.

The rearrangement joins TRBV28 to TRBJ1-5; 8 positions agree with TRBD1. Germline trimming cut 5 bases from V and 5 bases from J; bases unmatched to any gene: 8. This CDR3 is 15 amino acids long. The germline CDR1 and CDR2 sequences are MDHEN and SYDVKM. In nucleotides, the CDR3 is TGTGCCAGCAGTCCTACCGGACAGGGCGATCAGCCCCAGCATTTT. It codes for CASSPTGQGDQPQHF.

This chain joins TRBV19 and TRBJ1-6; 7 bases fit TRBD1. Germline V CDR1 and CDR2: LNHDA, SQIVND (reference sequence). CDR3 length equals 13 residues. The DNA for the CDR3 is TGTGCACACAGGGGTCTTGGGAATTCACCCCTCCACTTT. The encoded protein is CAHRGLGNSPLHF.

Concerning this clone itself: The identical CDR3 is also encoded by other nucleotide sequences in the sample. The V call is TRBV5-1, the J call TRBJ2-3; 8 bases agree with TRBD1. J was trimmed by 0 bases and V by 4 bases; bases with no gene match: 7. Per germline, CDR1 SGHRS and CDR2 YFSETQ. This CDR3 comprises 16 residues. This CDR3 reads CASSVGQGASTDTQYF. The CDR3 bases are TGCGCCAGCAGCGTCGGACAGGGAGCTAGCACAGATACGCAGTATTTT.

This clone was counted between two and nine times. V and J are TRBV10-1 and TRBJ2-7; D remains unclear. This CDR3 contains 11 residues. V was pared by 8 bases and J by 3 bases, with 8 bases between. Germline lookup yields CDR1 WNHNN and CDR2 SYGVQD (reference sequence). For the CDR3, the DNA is TGCGCCAGCCTATGGTACTACGAGCAGTACTTC. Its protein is CASLWYYEQYF.

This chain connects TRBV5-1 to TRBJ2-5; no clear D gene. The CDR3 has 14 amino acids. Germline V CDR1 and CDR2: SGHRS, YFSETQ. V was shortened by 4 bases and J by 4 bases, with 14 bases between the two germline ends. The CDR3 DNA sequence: TGCGCCAGCAGCACCTCATTGGGGTCAGAGACCCAGTACTTC. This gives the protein CASSTSLGSETQYF.

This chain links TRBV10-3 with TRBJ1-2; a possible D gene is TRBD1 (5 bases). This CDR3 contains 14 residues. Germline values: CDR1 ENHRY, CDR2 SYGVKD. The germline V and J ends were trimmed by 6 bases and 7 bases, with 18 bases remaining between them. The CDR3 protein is CAIRGDRGGSGYTF. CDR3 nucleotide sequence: TGTGCCATCAGAGGGGACCGAGGTGGGTCTGGCTACACCTTC.